This T cell receptor (beta chain) was profiled in a study of blood T cells in healthy people across ages. This clonotype occurred many times. PCR was performed a second time for about 6 to 12 cycles using a sample-barcoded 5' primer and a J-beta primer mix. Using its own MiXCR run on the 5' RACE reads, TCRdb lists one record per CDR3 protein. This sample has 450,000 to 650,000 distinct CDR3 sequences, with 24% found just once. The V and J ends lost 5 bases and 3 bases respectively, with 19 bases between them. Per germline, CDR1 SGHTA and CDR2 FQGTGA. The CDR3 has 16 residues. These data were also reused for a study on T cells of mothers and their children. According to that study: Material was donated by three healthy Caucasian mothers and their six children.

V gene TRBV7-3 combines with J gene TRBJ1-2, with a possible D match to TRBD1 (6 bases). The sequence derives from a boy younger than 18 in good health. Sequencing used blood. The chain's CDR3 is CASSPDWQGKYYGYTF. For the CDR3, the DNA is TGTGCCAGCAGCCCCGATTGGCAGGGGAAATACTATGGCTACACCTTC.